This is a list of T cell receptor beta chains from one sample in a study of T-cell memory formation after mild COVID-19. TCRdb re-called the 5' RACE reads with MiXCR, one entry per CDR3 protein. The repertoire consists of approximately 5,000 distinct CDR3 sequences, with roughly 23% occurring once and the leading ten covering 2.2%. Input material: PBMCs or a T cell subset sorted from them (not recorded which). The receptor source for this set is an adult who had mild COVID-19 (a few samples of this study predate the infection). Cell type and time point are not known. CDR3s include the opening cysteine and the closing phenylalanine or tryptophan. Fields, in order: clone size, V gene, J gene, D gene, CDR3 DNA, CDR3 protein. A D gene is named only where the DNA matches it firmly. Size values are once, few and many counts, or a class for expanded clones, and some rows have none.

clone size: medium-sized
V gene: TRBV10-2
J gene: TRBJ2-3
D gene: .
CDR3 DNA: TGCGCCAGCAGCCCGGGGGCAGATACGCAGTATTTT
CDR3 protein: CASSPGADTQYF

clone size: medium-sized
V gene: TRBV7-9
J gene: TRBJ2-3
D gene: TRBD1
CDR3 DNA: TGTGCCAGCAGCTCCAACAGGGGGACGCAGTATTTT
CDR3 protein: CASSSNRGTQYF

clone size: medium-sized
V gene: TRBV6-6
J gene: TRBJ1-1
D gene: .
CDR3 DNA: TGTGCCAGCAGTCCCGGGGCCACTGAAGCTTTCTTT
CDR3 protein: CASSPGATEAFF

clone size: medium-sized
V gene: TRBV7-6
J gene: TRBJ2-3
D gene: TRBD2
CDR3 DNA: TGTGCCAGCAGCTTAGGGGCTAGCGGGGCGTACACAGATACGCAGTATTTT
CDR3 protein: CASSLGASGAYTDTQYF

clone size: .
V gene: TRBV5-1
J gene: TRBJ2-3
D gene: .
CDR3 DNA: TGCGCCAGCAGCTTGGGCCGACTAGTAACCACAGATACGCAGTATTTT
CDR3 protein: CASSLGRLVTTDTQYF

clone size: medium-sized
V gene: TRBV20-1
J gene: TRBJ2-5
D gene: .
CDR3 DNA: TGCAGTGCTATTGTTGGATCTGGGGGCCAGTACTTC
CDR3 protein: CSAIVGSGGQYF

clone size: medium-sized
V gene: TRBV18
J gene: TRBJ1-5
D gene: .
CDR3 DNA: TGTGCCAGCTCACCAAGGGGGGATCAGCCCCAGCATTTT
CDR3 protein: CASSPRGDQPQHF

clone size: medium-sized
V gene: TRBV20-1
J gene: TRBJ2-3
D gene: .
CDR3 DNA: TGCAGTGCCCTTGGCGGGTCGCCAGATACGCAGTATTTT
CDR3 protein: CSALGGSPDTQYF

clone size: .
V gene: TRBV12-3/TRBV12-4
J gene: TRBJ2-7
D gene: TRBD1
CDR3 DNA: TGTGCCAGCAGTACGGGACAGACTTACGAGCAGTACTTC
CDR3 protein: CASSTGQTYEQYF

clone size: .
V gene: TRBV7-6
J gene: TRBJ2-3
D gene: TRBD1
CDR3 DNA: TGTGCCAGCAGCCCACTAGCAACTACAGGGGGACAGGGCACAGATACGCAGTATTTT
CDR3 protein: CASSPLATTGGQGTDTQYF

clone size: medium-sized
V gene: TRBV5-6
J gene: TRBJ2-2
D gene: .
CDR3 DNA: TGTGCCAGCAGCCAAGCCAACACCGGGGAGCTGTTTTTT
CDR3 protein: CASSQANTGELFF

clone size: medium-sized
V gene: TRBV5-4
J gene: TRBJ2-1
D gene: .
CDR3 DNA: TGTGCCAGCAGCTTGACGGATGAGCAGTTCTTC
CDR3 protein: CASSLTDEQFF

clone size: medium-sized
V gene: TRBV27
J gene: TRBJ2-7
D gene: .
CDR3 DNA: TGTGCCAGCAGTTCGGGGACGGGTGGCGAGCAGTACTTC
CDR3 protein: CASSSGTGGEQYF

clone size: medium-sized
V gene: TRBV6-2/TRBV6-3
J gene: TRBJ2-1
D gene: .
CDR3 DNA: TGTGCCAGCAGCCCCCTAGAGAATGAGCAGTTCTTC
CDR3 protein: CASSPLENEQFF

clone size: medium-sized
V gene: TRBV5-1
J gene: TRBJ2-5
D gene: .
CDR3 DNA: TGCGCCAGCAGCAACGATCAGCGAGAGACCCAGTACTTC
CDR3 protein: CASSNDQRETQYF